The text below deals with one T cell receptor (beta chain). This clone was seen more than once but under ten times. There is no known antigen for this receptor. Base qualities are not at hand, and no much larger clone is one base apart. The data stem from a study of OX40 agonist ivuxolimab in advanced cancers. Looking at the study overall: The costimulatory receptor OX40 (CD134) was targeted by ivuxolimab, a fully human IgG2 agonistic monoclonal antibody. Prior anti-PD-1, anti-PD-L1 or anti-CTLA-4 therapy was permitted, and checkpoint inhibitors had been received by more than 35% of dose-escalation patients. Intravenous ivuxolimab was administered to patients every 2 weeks at six dose levels: 0.01, 0.1, 0.3, 1.5, 3 and 10 mg/kg. The purpose of peripheral TCRbeta sequencing was to test whether ivuxolimab changed TCR sequence diversity and led to clonal T-cell expansion. In the dose-escalation cohort, over 65% of patients were male, and the mean age was approximately 60 years, with a range of 23 to 79. The paper covers the monotherapy dose-escalation part of the phase I ivuxolimab trial, which included N ≈ 50 patients. Partial responses occurred in three dose-escalation patients, of whom one had hepatocellular carcinoma and two had cutaneous melanoma. Among the roughly 50 dose-escalation patients, 19 had hepatocellular carcinoma, 15 melanoma, 9 renal cell carcinoma and 9 head and neck cancer. Broad study findings and their caveats: After ivuxolimab, expanded clones were on average more numerous among CD8+ T cells than among CD4+ T cells. At doses of 0.1 to 3.0 mg/kg, clonal expansion of both CD4+ and CD8+ blood T cells was observed from baseline to week 6. Which antigens the clonally expanded peripheral T cells were specific for was not determined. In the 0.1-3.0 mg/kg groups, partial responders had among the lowest normalized peripheral clonal expansion, particularly in CD8+ T cells. Low levels of normalized T-cell clonal expansion were also shown by some nonresponding patients.

The trial excluded patients who had a history of autoimmune disease or who were on systemic immunosuppression. Peripheral blood for TCR sequencing was collected from all dose cohorts at baseline, on cycle 4 day 1, and on cycle 7 day 1. Samples were obtained from an open-label, multicenter, first-in-human phase I dose-escalation trial of ivuxolimab. Adults with locally advanced or metastatic melanoma, renal cell carcinoma, hepatocellular carcinoma or head and neck squamous cell carcinoma were enrolled in the trial. Before TCR sequencing, CD4+ T cells and CD8+ T cells were sorted from peripheral blood as separate populations. Ends trimmed: V by 2 bases, J by 2 bases; bases unmatched to a gene: 6. The CDR1 and CDR2 encoded by the germline V gene are LGHNT and FRNRAP. The CDR3 sequence holds 16 residues, the cysteine and phenylalanine included. The CDR3 DNA has 48 bases and is translated from base 1.

Genomic DNA was isolated from the sorted cells so that the TCRbeta CDR3 region could be sequenced. The immunoSEQ Assay was used to sequence the TCRbeta CDR3 regions. This immuneACCESS table, as held by TCRdb, lists in-frame sequences with V and J called but not all clones. Of the missing ones, under half trace to an unresolved V gene in checked studies; the others have no known cause. The sample data list 17,000 or so clones, and 78% of these were observed just once. The ten biggest clones cover 25% to 30% of the sample. This TCR was sampled from an adult with an advanced solid tumor such as melanoma, head and neck, liver or kidney cancer. The rearranged chain carries TRBV12-5 and TRBJ2-3; 8 junctional bases match TRBD2. The sample here was CD4+ or CD8+ T cells sorted from blood, taken in a trial of the OX40 agonist ivuxolimab. The nucleotide sequence is TGTGCTAGTGGTTTGTTTGCGGGGGGTTACACAGATACGCAGTATTTT. Its protein is CASGLFAGGYTDTQYF.